The next 29 T cell receptor beta chains were all read from a single sample in a study of T cell responses to AZD1222 COVID-19 vaccine. TCRdb's table, derived via immunoSEQ multiplex PCR, lists solely in-frame clones and lacks some. Of 130,000 to 150,000 clones listed, about 93% were seen once; the top ten hold around 5%. The sequencing used peripheral blood, collected on day 0 of AZD1222 vaccination. The receptors derive from an adult in good health.

V and J are TRBV7-9 and TRBJ1-1; 7 nucleotides align to TRBD1. In germline, CDR1 is SEHNR, CDR2 FQNEAQ (reference sequence). The CDR3 consists of 16 residues. Trimming at V came to 0 bases and at J to 3 bases, leaving 7 bases not matched to a gene. The CDR3 region has the DNA TGTGCCAGCAGCTTAGCGGCGACAGGGAAGGACACTGAAGCTTTCTTT. This translates into CASSLAATGKDTEAFF.

The J gene is TRBJ1-2, the V gene TRBV6-2 or TRBV6-3, with D possibly TRBD1 on 5 matching bases. The CDR3 length is 13 residues. V shed 6 bases and J shed 8 bases, with 16 bases lying between them. Germline V gene sequence: CDR1 MNHEY, CDR2 SVGEGT. The CDR3 DNA sequence: TGTGCCAGCAGCACCCGGGGGGGTGTCGGCTACACCTTC. This codes for CASSTRGGVGYTF.

V is TRBV5-1 and J is TRBJ2-7; D is unclear. The length of the CDR3 is 13 residues. Germline V gene sequence: CDR1 SGHRS, CDR2 YFSETQ. Between the trimmed V and J ends, which lost 4 bases and 2 bases, there was a span of 10 bases. As DNA, the CDR3 is TGCGCCAGCAGCAGGCAGTCAACCTACGAGCAGTACTTC. The encoded protein is CASSRQSTYEQYF.

The chain uses TRBV12-3 or TRBV12-4 and TRBJ1-1; 7 bases align to TRBD1. After removal of 5 bases from V and 9 bases from J, the junction contained 9 bases not matched to a gene. The CDR3 is made up of 13 amino acids. CDR3 coding DNA: TGTGCCAGCAGTCGGACAGGTCAAACTAAAGCTTTCTTT. Translating gives CASSRTGQTKAFF.

The chain has TRBV28 and TRBJ1-2, with D tentatively TRBD1 (5 bases). Deletions cut 6 bases from V and 6 bases from J, with 11 bases between. Germline loops: CDR1 MDHEN, CDR2 SYDVKM. The CDR3 contains 12 residues. CDR3 DNA sequence: TGTGCCAGCAGATGGGGGGAGAATGGCTACACCTTC. It codes for CASRWGENGYTF.

The chain links TRBV29-1 to TRBJ2-7; 7 bases fit TRBD2. Germline-derived CDR1 and CDR2 are SQVTM and ANQGSEA. This CDR3 has 13 amino acids. The V and J ends lost 6 bases and 6 bases, in that order; junction bases with no gene match: 11. The CDR3 spells CSVNWGGFGEQYF. The CDR3 DNA reads as TGCAGCGTCAACTGGGGAGGGTTCGGCGAGCAGTACTTC.

The chain couples TRBV19 to TRBJ1-1; D is possibly TRBD1 (6 bases). The germline CDR1 and CDR2 sequences are LNHDA and SQIVND (reference sequence). CDR3 length equals 13 residues. Trimming cost V 6 bases and J 3 bases, with 11 bases left between them. The CDR3 nucleotides read TGTGCCAGTAGGGCCCCAGGGGACACTGAAGCTTTCTTT. Protein sequence: CASRAPGDTEAFF.

The chain has TRBV25-1 and TRBJ2-7; 12 positions match TRBD2. V lost 4 bases and J lost 6; bases outside the gene matches: 10. Germline V gene sequence: CDR1 MGHDK, CDR2 SYGVNS. The CDR3 consists of 16 residues. The DNA of the CDR3 is TGTGCCAGCAGTGTCCCGGGACTAGCGGGCGAGTTCGAGCAGTACTTC. Its protein product is CASSVPGLAGEFEQYF.

J is TRBJ2-1 and V is TRBV27; the D call may be TRBD1 or TRBD2 (7 bases each). V gave up 8 bases and J gave up 7 bases, with 15 bases separating them. In germline, CDR1 is MNHEY, CDR2 SMNVEV (reference sequence). The CDR3 extends over 13 amino acids. CDR3 sequence reads: CASRTQGGNEQFF. The CDR3 DNA reads TGTGCCAGCCGCACCCAGGGGGGGAATGAGCAGTTCTTC.

This chain joins TRBV6-1 and TRBJ1-2, with D possibly matching TRBD1 (5 bases). Looked up from germline, CDR1 is MNHNS and CDR2 is SASEGT. This CDR3 is built from 13 residues. V dropped 1 base and J dropped 3 bases, with 6 bases sitting between them. The CDR3 is CASSEGGDYGYTF. The CDR3 DNA sequence: TGTGCCAGCAGTGAAGGGGGGGACTATGGCTACACCTTC.

The chain joins TRBV12-3 or TRBV12-4 to TRBJ2-3; D may match TRBD1 or TRBD2 (5 bases each). Deletions cut 3 bases from V and 4 bases from J, with 8 bases between. The CDR3 is 13 residues long. The CDR3 nucleotides read TGTGCCAGCAGTTTGCGAGGGGCAGATACGCAGTATTTT. Translated: CASSLRGADTQYF.

The chain carries TRBV11-2 and TRBJ1-3, with a weak D call TRBD1 (5 bases). The CDR3 runs 13 residues. Germline CDR1 is SGHAT and CDR2 is FQNNGV. Trimming left V 5 bases short and J 4 bases short, with 9 bases between. CDR3 DNA sequence: TGTGCCAGCAGCCCCGGGGGGGGAAACACCATATATTTT. It is translated as CASSPGGGNTIYF.

The chain couples TRBV5-1 to TRBJ2-2; 7 nucleotides match TRBD1. The CDR3 has 14 amino acids. Germline V lookup: CDR1 SGHRS, CDR2 YFSETQ. V lost 3 bases and J lost 3; bases outside the gene matches: 2. DNA of the CDR3: TGCGCCAGCAGCTGGACAGGATACACCGGGGAGCTGTTTTTT. The encoded protein is CASSWTGYTGELFF. The full variable domain, rest sourced from reference TRBV5-1 and TRBJ2-2, is KAGVTQTPRYLIKTRGQQVTLSCSPISGHRSVSWYQQTPGQGLQFLFEYFSETQRNKGNFPGRFSGRQFSNSRSEMNVSTLELGDSALYLCASSWTGYTGELFFGEGSRLTVL.

The V gene is TRBV2, the J gene TRBJ2-3; the D is unclear. V gave up 1 base and J gave up 1 base, with 15 bases separating them. This CDR3 region has 17 residues. The germline CDR1 and CDR2 sequences are SNHLY and FYNNEI. CDR3 bases: TGTGCCAGCAGTGAAGGGGCAGGCGGTCCCCGCACAGATACGCAGTATTTT. Its translation: CASSEGAGGPRTDTQYF.

This clone was seen only a few times. This chain connects TRBV27 to TRBJ2-7; D might be TRBD1 (5 bases). Germline V CDR1 and CDR2: MNHEY, SMNVEV (reference sequence). V shed 3 bases and J shed 2 bases, with 14 bases lying between them. This CDR3 comprises 15 residues. CDR3 in DNA: TGTGCCAGCAGTTTGGAAGGGGCGCTTCCCTACGAGCAGTACTTC. Protein: CASSLEGALPYEQYF.

This clone was recorded once. This chain uses TRBV6-6 with TRBJ2-4, with D possibly TRBD1 on 6 matching bases. The CDR3 covers 15 residues. Germline-derived CDR1 and CDR2 are MNHNY and SVGAGI (reference sequence). Trimming removed 4 bases at V and 7 bases at J, with 17 bases between. The CDR3 nucleotides read TGTGCCAGCAGTTCCCAGGGGTGGCAGGCGAACATTCAGTACTTC. Translating it yields CASSSQGWQANIQYF.

The chain links TRBV25-1 to TRBJ1-1, with D perhaps TRBD1 (5 bases). The CDR3 length is 13 residues. Germline loops: CDR1 MGHDK, CDR2 SYGVNS. Trimming stripped 2 bases from V and 7 bases from J, with 11 bases between. The CDR3 region has the DNA TGTGCCAGCAGTGAAAATTTTCAGGGTGAAGCTTTCTTT. Translating gives CASSENFQGEAFF.

V is TRBV6-2 or TRBV6-3 and J is TRBJ1-6; D is ambiguous. Germline values: CDR1 MNHEY, CDR2 SVGEGT. The CDR3 sequence is 11 residues long. Trimming took 5 bases from V and 10 from J, leaving 6 bases between them. CDR3 region: CASSRESPLHF. The CDR3 DNA sequence: TGTGCCAGCAGTAGAGAATCACCCCTCCACTTT.

V is TRBV29-1 and J is TRBJ1-1, with 7 bases fitting TRBD1. Germline CDR1 and CDR2: SQVTM and ANQGSEA. The length of the CDR3 is 14 residues. The V and J ends lost 7 bases and 0 bases, in that order; junction bases with no gene match: 8. DNA for the CDR3: TGCAGCGCTGGAAGGGGACAGCTGAACACTGAAGCTTTCTTT. Residues: CSAGRGQLNTEAFF.

The V call is TRBV12-3 or TRBV12-4, the J call TRBJ1-2; D is perhaps TRBD1 (5 bases). Deletions cut 6 bases from V and 5 bases from J, with 13 bases between. The CDR3 spans 13 residues. Written as DNA, the CDR3 is TGTGCCAGCAGCCGGGGCCGGCAGTATGGCTACACCTTC. Protein: CASSRGRQYGYTF.

This chain connects TRBV28 to TRBJ2-3; D is tentatively TRBD1 or TRBD2 (5 bases each). V lost 5 bases and J 2 bases, leaving 14 bases between the germline ends. Germline loops: CDR1 MDHEN, CDR2 SYDVKM. This CDR3 is built from 15 residues. The CDR3 DNA reads as TGTGCCAGCAGTACCGGGACGGATAACACAGATACGCAGTATTTT. Amino acid sequence: CASSTGTDNTDTQYF.

The rearrangement links TRBV2 to TRBJ1-6, with D perhaps TRBD1 (6 bases). The germline gives CDR1 SNHLY, CDR2 FYNNEI. This CDR3 has 13 amino acids. The V end was cut by 9 bases, the J end by 7 bases, with 13 bases between. The CDR3 region has the DNA TGTGCCAGTGAGGAACAGGGAAATTCACCCCTCCACTTT. Its protein product is CASEEQGNSPLHF.

This chain links TRBV9 with TRBJ2-7; the match to TRBD2 covers 7 bases. The CDR3 loop spans 14 amino acids. Per germline, CDR1 SGDLS and CDR2 YYNGEE. V was clipped by 2 bases and J by 2 bases; unmatched bases: 4. The CDR3 region has the DNA TGTGCCAGCAGCGTCAAGCGGGATACCTACGAGCAGTACTTC. It codes for CASSVKRDTYEQYF.

The V call is TRBV2, the J call TRBJ1-6, with no clear D. CDR3 size: 13 residues. Between the trimmed V and J ends, which lost 5 bases and 9 bases, there was a span of 11 bases. From germline, CDR1 is SNHLY and CDR2 FYNNEI. CDR3 in DNA: TGTGCCAGCAGTCCTGGGGTGGGTTCACCCCTCCACTTT. It encodes CASSPGVGSPLHF.

V and J are TRBV5-1 and TRBJ2-3; 9 positions agree with TRBD1. V gave up 7 bases and J gave up 4 bases; unmatched junction bases: 13. The CDR3 consists of 16 residues. Germline CDR1 and CDR2: SGHRS and YFSETQ. This CDR3 reads CASLTLDRGRADTQYF. For the CDR3, the DNA is TGCGCCAGCCTAACCCTGGACAGGGGAAGGGCAGATACGCAGTATTTT.

The chain recombines TRBV7-3 with TRBJ2-7; TRBD2 might be the D (6 bases). Trimming stripped 5 bases from V and 0 bases from J, with 11 bases between. CDR3 length: 14 residues. From germline, CDR1 is SGHTA and CDR2 FQGTGA. The CDR3 reads CASSPGGSSYEQYF. The CDR3 DNA reads TGTGCCAGCAGCCCAGGAGGGAGCTCCTACGAGCAGTACTTC.

V is TRBV5-1 and J is TRBJ2-3; D is uncertain. The length of the CDR3 is 13 residues. Trimming removed 0 bases at V and 2 bases at J, with 4 bases between. Germline values: CDR1 SGHRS, CDR2 YFSETQ. CDR3 bases: TGCGCCAGCAGCTTGGCGGTCACAGATACGCAGTATTTT. This codes for CASSLAVTDTQYF.

The chain couples TRBV10-3 to TRBJ2-7, with unresolved D. V shed 6 bases and J shed 0 bases, with 9 bases lying between them. Looked up from germline, CDR1 is ENHRY and CDR2 is SYGVKD. The length of the CDR3 is 13 residues. CDR3 nucleotide sequence: TGTGCCATCAGAGCATGGGCCTCCTACGAGCAGTACTTC. It translates to CAIRAWASYEQYF.

This chain links TRBV28 with TRBJ2-7, with D tentatively TRBD2 (5 bases). The length of the CDR3 is 15 residues. V lost 7 bases to trimming and J lost 5 bases, with 21 bases between them. CDR1 is MDHEN, CDR2 SYDVKM, per germline. The CDR3 DNA is TGTGCCAGCAACCCCAGTTGGGTCCTAGCTAACGAGCAGTACTTC. It translates to CASNPSWVLANEQYF.